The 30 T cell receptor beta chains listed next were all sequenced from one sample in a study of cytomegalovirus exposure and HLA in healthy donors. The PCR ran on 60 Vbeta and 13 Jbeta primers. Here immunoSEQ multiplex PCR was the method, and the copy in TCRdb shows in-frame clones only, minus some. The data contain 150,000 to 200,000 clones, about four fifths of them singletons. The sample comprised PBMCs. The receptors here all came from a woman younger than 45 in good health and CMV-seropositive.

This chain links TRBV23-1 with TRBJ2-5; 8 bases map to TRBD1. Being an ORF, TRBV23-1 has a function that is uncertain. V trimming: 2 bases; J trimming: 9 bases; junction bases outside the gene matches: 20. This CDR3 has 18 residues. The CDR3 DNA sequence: TGCGCCAGCAGTCAACGGAGCAGGGGGCCGTGCTCCAAGAAGGCCCAGTACTTC. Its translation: CASSQRSRGPCSKKAQYF.

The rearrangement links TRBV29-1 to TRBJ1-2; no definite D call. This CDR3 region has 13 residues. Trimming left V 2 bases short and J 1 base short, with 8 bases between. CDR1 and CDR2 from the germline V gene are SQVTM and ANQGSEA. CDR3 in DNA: TGCAGCGTTGAAAGTCCAGATAACTATGGCTACACCTTC. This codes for CSVESPDNYGYTF. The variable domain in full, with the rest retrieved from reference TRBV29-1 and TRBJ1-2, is SAVISQKPSRDICQRGTSLTIQCQVDSQVTMMFWYRQQPGQSLTLIATANQGSEATYESGFVIDKFPISRPNLTFSTLTVSNMSPEDSSIYLCSVESPDNYGYTFGSGTRLTVV.

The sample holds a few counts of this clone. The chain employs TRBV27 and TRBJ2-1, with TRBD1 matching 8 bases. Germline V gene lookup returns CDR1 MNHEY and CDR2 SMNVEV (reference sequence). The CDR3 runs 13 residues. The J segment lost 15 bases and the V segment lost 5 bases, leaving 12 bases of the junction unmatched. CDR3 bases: TGTGCCAGCAGTGTAAACAGGGGGTCGAGACCGTTCTTC. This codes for CASSVNRGSRPFF.

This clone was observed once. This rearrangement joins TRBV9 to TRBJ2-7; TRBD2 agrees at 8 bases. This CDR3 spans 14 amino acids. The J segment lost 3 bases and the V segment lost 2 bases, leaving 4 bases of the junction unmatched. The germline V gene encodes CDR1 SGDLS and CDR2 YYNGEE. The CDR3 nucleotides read TGTGCCAGCAGCGTCTACGGGGGGGGCTACGAGCAGTACTTC. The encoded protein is CASSVYGGGYEQYF.

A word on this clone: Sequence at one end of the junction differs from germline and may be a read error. CDR3 sequence (DNA): TGTGCTAGCAGTCTGCTGGACAGGGGGGTCACCGGGGAGCTGTTTTTT. It translates to CASSLLDRGVTGELFF. This sequence joins TRBV7-7 and TRBJ2-2, with TRBD1 identical over 10 bases. CDR1 is SSHAT, CDR2 FNYEAQ, per germline (reference sequence). The CDR3 has 16 residues. The variable domain in full, completed from reference TRBV7-7 and TRBJ2-2, reads GAGVSQSPRYKVTKRGQDVTLRCDPISSHATLYWYQQALGQGPEFLTYFNYEAQPDKSGLPSDRFSAERPEGSISTLTIQRTEQRDSAMYRCASSLLDRGVTGELFFGEGSRLTVL.

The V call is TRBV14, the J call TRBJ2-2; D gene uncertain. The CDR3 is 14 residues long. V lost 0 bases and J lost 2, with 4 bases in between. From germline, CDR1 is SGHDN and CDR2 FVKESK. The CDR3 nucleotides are TGTGCCAGCAGCCAAGACCTAAACACCGGGGAGCTGTTTTTT. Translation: CASSQDLNTGELFF.

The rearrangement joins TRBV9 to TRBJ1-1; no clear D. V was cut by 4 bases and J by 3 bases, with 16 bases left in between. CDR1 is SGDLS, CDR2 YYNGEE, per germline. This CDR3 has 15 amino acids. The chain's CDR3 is CASSPRGMFDTEAFF. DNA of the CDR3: TGTGCCAGCAGCCCCAGAGGCATGTTTGACACTGAAGCTTTCTTT.

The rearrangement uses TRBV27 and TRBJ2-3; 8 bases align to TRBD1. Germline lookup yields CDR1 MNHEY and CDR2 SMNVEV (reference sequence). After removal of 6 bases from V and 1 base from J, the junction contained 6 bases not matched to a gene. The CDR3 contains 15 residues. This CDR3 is CASSPPGQGTDTQYF. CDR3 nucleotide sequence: TGTGCCAGCAGCCCCCCGGGACAGGGCACAGATACGCAGTATTTT.

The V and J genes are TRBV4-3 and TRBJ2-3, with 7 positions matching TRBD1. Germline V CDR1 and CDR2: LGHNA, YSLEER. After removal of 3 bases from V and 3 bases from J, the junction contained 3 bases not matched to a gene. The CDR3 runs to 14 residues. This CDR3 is CASSQPGQTDTQYF. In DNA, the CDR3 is TGCGCCAGCAGCCAGCCGGGACAGACAGATACGCAGTATTTT.

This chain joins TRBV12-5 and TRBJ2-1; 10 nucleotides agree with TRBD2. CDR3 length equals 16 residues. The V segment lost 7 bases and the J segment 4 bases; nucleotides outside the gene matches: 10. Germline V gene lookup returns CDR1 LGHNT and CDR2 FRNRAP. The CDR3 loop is CASAVGEREGYNEQFF. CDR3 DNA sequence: TGTGCTAGTGCGGTCGGGGAGCGGGAGGGGTACAATGAGCAGTTCTTC. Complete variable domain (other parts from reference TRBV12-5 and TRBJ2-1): DARVTQTPRHKVTEMGQEVTMRCQPILGHNTVFWYRQTMMQGLELLAYFRNRAPLDDSGMPKDRFSAEMPDATLATLKIQPSEPRDSAVYFCASAVGEREGYNEQFFGPGTRLTVL.

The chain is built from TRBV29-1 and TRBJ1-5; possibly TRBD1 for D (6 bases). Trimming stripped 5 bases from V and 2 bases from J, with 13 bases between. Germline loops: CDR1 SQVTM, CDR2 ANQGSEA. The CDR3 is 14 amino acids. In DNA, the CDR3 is TGCAGCGTTCTGGGGGGGCACGGCAATCAGCCCCAGCATTTT. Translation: CSVLGGHGNQPQHF.

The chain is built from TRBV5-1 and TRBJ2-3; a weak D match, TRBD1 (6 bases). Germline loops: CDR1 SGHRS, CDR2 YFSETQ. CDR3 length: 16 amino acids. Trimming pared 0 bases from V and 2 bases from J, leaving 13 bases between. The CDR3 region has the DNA TGCGCCAGCAGCTTGGGGGGGCGAGTTAACACAGATACGCAGTATTTT. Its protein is CASSLGGRVNTDTQYF.

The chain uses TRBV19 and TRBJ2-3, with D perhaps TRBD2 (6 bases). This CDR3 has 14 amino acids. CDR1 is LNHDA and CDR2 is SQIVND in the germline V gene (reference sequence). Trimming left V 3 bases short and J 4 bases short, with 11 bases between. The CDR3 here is CASSMGGGADTQYF. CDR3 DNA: TGTGCCAGTAGTATGGGGGGAGGCGCAGATACGCAGTATTTT.

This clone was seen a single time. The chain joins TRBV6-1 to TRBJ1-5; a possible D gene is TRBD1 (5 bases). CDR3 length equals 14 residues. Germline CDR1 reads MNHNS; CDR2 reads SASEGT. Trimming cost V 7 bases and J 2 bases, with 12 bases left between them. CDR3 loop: CASKAGLGNQPQHF. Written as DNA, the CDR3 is TGTGCCAGCAAGGCAGGGTTGGGCAATCAGCCCCAGCATTTT.

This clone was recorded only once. CDR3 in amino acids: CASSKVDSGVFYEQYF. CDR3 DNA sequence: TGTGCCAGCAGCAAAGTGGATAGCGGGGTATTTTACGAGCAGTACTTC. The V call is TRBV21-1, the J call TRBJ2-7; whether TRBD2, the table's D call, matches the DNA was not checked. TRBV21-1 is a recognized pseudogene. This CDR3 is built from 16 residues.

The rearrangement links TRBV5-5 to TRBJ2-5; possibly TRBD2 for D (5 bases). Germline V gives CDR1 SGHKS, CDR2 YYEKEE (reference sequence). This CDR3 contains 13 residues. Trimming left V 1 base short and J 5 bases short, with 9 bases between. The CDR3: CASSLRDRETQYF. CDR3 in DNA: TGTGCCAGCAGCTTGCGGGATCGGGAGACCCAGTACTTC.

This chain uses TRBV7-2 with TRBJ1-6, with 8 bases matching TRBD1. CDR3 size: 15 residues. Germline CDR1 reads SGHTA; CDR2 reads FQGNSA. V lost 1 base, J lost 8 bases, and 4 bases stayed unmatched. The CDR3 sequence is CASSLGQGSDSPLHF. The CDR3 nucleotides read TGTGCCAGCAGCTTAGGACAGGGGTCAGATTCACCCCTCCACTTT.

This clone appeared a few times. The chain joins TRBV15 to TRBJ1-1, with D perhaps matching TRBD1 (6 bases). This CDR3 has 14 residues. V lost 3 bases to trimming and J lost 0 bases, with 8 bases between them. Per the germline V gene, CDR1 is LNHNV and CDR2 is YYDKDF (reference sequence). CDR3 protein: CATSSSGVNTEAFF. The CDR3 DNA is TGTGCCACCAGCAGTTCAGGGGTGAACACTGAAGCTTTCTTT.

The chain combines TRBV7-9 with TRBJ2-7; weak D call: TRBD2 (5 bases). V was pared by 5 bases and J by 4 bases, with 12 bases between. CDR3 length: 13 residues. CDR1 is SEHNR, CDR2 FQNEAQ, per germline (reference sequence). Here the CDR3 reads CASSPRTEYEQYF. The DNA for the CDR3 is TGTGCCAGCAGCCCCCGGACTGAATACGAGCAGTACTTC.

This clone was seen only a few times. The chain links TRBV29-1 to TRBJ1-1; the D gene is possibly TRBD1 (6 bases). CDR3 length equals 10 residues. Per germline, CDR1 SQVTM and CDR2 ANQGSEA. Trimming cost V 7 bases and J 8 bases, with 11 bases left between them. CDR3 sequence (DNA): TGCAGCGCAGGGACACCAGAAGCTTTCTTT. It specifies CSAGTPEAFF.

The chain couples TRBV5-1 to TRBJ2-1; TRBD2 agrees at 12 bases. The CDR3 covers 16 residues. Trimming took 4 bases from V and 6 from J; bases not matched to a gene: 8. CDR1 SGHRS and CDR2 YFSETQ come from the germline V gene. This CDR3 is CASSVPTSGSRNEQFF. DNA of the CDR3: TGCGCCAGCAGCGTGCCGACTAGCGGGAGCCGCAATGAGCAGTTCTTC.

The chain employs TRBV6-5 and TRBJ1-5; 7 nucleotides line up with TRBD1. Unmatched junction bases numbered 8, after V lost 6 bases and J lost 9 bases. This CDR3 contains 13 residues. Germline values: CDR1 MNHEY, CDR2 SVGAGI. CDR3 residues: CASSRQGLAPQHF. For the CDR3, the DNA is TGTGCCAGCAGCAGACAGGGCTTGGCGCCCCAGCATTTT.

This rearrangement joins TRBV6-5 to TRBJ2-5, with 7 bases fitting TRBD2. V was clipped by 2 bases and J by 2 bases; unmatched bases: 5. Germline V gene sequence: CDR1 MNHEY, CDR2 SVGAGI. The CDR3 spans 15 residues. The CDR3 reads CASSYNVGGQETQYF. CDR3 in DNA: TGTGCCAGCAGTTACAATGTCGGGGGGCAAGAGACCCAGTACTTC.

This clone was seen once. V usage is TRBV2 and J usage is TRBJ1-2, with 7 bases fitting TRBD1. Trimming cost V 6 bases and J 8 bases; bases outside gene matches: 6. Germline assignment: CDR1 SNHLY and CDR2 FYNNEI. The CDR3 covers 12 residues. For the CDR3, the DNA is TGTGCCAGCAGCGCTGGACAGGCGGGCTACACCTTC. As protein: CASSAGQAGYTF. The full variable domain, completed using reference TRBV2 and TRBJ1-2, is EPEVTQTPSHQVTQMGQEVILRCVPISNHLYFYWYRQILGQKVEFLVSFYNNEISEKSEIFDDQFSVERPDGSNFTLKIRSTKLEDSAMYFCASSAGQAGYTFGSGTRLTVV.

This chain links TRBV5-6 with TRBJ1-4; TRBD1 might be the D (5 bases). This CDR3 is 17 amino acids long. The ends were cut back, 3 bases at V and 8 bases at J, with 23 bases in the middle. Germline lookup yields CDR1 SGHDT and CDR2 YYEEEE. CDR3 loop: CASSSILPRVEDEKLFF. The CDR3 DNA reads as TGTGCCAGCAGCTCTATACTACCCAGGGTTGAGGACGAAAAACTGTTTTTT. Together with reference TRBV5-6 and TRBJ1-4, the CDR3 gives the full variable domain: DAGVTQSPTHLIKTRGQQVTLRCSPKSGHDTVSWYQQALGQGPQFIFQYYEEEERQRGNFPDRFSGHQFPNYSSELNVNALLLGDSALYLCASSSILPRVEDEKLFFGSGTQLSVL.

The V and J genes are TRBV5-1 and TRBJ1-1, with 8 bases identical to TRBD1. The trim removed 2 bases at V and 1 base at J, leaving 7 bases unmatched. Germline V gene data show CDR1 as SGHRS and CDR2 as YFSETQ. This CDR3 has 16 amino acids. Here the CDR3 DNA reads TGCGCCAGCAGCTTAATCAACAGGGGGAGGAACACTGAAGCTTTCTTT. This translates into CASSLINRGRNTEAFF.

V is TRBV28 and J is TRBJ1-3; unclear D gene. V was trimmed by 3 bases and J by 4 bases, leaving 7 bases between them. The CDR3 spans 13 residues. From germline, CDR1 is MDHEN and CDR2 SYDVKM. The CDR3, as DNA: TGTGCCAGCAGTTTTAGCCCCGGAAACACCATATATTTT. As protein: CASSFSPGNTIYF.

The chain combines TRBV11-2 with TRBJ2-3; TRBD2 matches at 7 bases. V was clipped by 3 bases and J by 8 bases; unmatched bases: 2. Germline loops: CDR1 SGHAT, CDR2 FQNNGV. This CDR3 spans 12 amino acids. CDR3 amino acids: CASSFTGGTQYF. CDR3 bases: TGTGCCAGCAGCTTTACGGGAGGTACGCAGTATTTT. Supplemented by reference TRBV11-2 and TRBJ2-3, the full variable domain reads EAGVAQSPRYKIIEKRQSVAFWCNPISGHATLYWYQQILGQGPKLLIQFQNNGVVDDSQLPKDRFSAERLKGVDSTLKIQPAKLEDSAVYLCASSFTGGTQYFGPGTRLTVL.

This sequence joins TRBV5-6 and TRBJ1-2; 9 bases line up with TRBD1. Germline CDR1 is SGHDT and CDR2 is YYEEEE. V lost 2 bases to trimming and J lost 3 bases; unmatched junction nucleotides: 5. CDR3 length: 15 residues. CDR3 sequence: CASSLPDRGYYGYTF. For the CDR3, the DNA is TGTGCCAGCAGCTTACCGGACAGGGGTTACTATGGCTACACCTTC.

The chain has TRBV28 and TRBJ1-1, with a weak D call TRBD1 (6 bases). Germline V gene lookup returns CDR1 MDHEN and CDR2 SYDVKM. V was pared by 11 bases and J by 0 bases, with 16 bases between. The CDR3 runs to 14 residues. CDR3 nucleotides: TGTGCCGGGGGGGCGGGCGGGATGAACACTGAAGCTTTCTTT. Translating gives CAGGAGGMNTEAFF.